The 6 T cell receptor beta chains below come from one sample, sequenced in a study of blood T cell repertoires in COVID-19. Only in-frame clones appear in the TCRdb table, and some are missing; sequencing was by immunoSEQ multiplex PCR. The data contain 200,000 to 250,000 clones, under 90% of them singletons. Sequences were obtained from peripheral blood. The receptor source for this set is a woman aged 80 or over with acute or convalescent COVID-19.

The rearrangement joins TRBV18 to TRBJ1-1; D is possibly TRBD1 (5 bases). Looked up from germline, CDR1 is KGHSH and CDR2 is LQKENI. CDR3 length: 13 residues. Trimming removed 4 bases at V and 0 bases at J, with 6 bases between. Here the CDR3 reads CASSQDMNTEAFF. In nucleotides, the CDR3 is TGTGCCAGCTCACAGGACATGAACACTGAAGCTTTCTTT.

This chain uses TRBV21-1 with TRBJ2-6; the table assigns TRBD2, which was not confirmed against the DNA. TRBV21-1 is deemed a pseudogene. The CDR3 runs to 20 residues. CDR3 protein: CASSKVGDFGRNSGANVLTF. CDR3 DNA sequence: TGTGCCAGCAGCAAAGTGGGGGACTTCGGTCGAAACTCTGGGGCCAACGTCCTGACTTTC.

The chain couples TRBV5-1 to TRBJ2-7, with D maybe TRBD2 (5 bases). The ends were cut back, 0 bases at V and 0 bases at J, with 13 bases in the middle. The CDR3 length is 16 residues. Germline V lookup: CDR1 SGHRS, CDR2 YFSETQ. CDR3 nucleotides: TGCGCCAGCAGCTTGGTTGGAGGTGGGAGCTCCTACGAGCAGTACTTC. This encodes CASSLVGGGSSYEQYF.

This rearrangement joins TRBV11-3 to TRBJ2-7; tentatively, D is TRBD2 (7 bases). The ends were cut back, 5 bases at V and 2 bases at J, with 19 bases in the middle. The V gene's germline CDR1 is SGHNT and CDR2 YENEEA. The CDR3 runs to 16 residues. The CDR3 loop is CASSPSGAGATYEQYF. The CDR3 DNA is TGTGCCAGCAGCCCCTCCGGCGCGGGGGCAACCTACGAGCAGTACTTC.

This sequence joins TRBV7-2 and TRBJ1-1; D not resolved. Germline CDR1 and CDR2: SGHTA and FQGNSA. This CDR3 is 15 amino acids long. V dropped 1 base and J dropped 3 bases, with 12 bases sitting between them. CDR3 bases: TGTGCCAGCAGCTTAGGCCCTTTTCGGTACACTGAAGCTTTCTTT. This codes for CASSLGPFRYTEAFF.

This chain joins TRBV7-8 and TRBJ1-6, with 9 bases identical to TRBD1. Trimming removed 3 bases from V and 6 bases from J; junction bases left unmatched: 9. CDR1 SGHVS and CDR2 FQNEAQ come from the germline V gene. The CDR3 sequence is 17 residues long. CDR3 in amino acids: CASSLAGRQGVNSPLHF. The CDR3 coding sequence is TGTGCCAGCAGCTTGGCGGGGCGACAGGGGGTTAATTCACCCCTCCACTTT.